This T cell receptor beta chain was recovered during a study of CD8 T cells in Susac syndrome. CDR1 DFQATT and CDR2 SNEGSKA come from the germline V gene (reference sequence). The CDR3 has 12 residues. V was pared by 2 bases and J by 7 bases, with 11 bases between. In the multiple sclerosis control group, patients were treatment-naive and had stable or active relapsing-remitting disease. Random hexamers were used to reverse transcribe roughly 0.5 to 1 ug of RNA. Amplification of TCR beta CDR3 used immunoSEQ multiplex PCR across 54 Vbeta and 13 Jbeta. A single record per CDR3 protein comes from TCRdb applying MiXCR to the immunoSEQ multiplex PCR reads. The sample lists about 200,000 distinct CDR3 sequences, roughly 94% occurring once.

The sequence was collected from a human donor with multiple sclerosis. Sequencing was performed on CD4+ T cells from PBMCs. This chain uses TRBV20-1 with TRBJ1-2; possible D gene TRBD1, 6 bases. CDR3 region: CSARRGGSGYTF. In DNA, the CDR3 is TGCAGTGCTAGAAGGGGGGGCAGTGGCTACACCTTC.